This is a list of T cell receptor beta chains from one sample in a study of shared clonotypes between healthy human individuals. Produced via immunoSEQ multiplex PCR; TCRdb's table is partial and in-frame only. This sample has about 2 million clones, with roughly 94% found just once. Sample: naive CD8+ T cells sorted from blood. The receptors stem from a man younger than 35 in good health. The CDR3 runs from the conserved cysteine through the conserved F or W. Fields, in order: D gene, clone size, J gene, V gene, CDR3 protein, CDR3 DNA. D genes are given only for firm matches. Rows give clone size only sometimes, using once, few, many, or a class for an expanded clone.

TRBD2 NA TRBJ2-5 TRBV7-9 CASSSSGGAGETQYF TGTGCCAGCAGCTCTAGCGGGGGGGCCGGTGAGACCCAGTACTTC
TRBD1 NA TRBJ1-1 TRBV6-5 CASRARGGTEAFF TGTGCCAGCAGAGCCAGGGGGGGCACTGAAGCTTTCTTT
NA NA TRBJ2-1 TRBV4-2 CASSQYSGSYNEQFF TGTGCCAGCAGCCAATACAGTGGCTCCTACAATGAGCAGTTCTTC
NA NA TRBJ2-7 TRBV5-1 CASSLGWGSYEQYF TGCGCCAGCAGCTTGGGGTGGGGAAGCTACGAGCAGTACTTC
NA NA TRBJ2-5 TRBV5-1 CASSLYAEETQYF TGCGCCAGCAGCTTGTACGCTGAAGAGACCCAGTACTTC
TRBD2 NA TRBJ2-1 TRBV9 CASSVEGAGMYNEQFF TGTGCCAGCAGCGTAGAGGGAGCGGGAATGTACAATGAGCAGTTCTTC
NA NA TRBJ2-3 TRBV4-1 CASSQDAGTRTDTQYF TGCGCCAGCAGCCAAGATGCAGGAACAAGGACAGATACGCAGTATTTT
NA NA TRBJ2-7 TRBV6-1 CASSEALVQAYEQYF TGTGCCAGCAGTGAAGCGCTTGTACAGGCCTACGAGCAGTACTTC
TRBD2 NA TRBJ2-1 TRBV7-8 CASSLSVLAGGIITSYNEQFF TGTGCCAGCAGCTTATCGGTACTAGCGGGAGGCATAATTACCTCCTACAATGAGCAGTTCTTC
TRBD1 NA TRBJ2-7 TRBV9 CASSVDGTAYEQYF TGTGCCAGCAGCGTAGACGGGACAGCCTACGAGCAGTACTTC
NA NA TRBJ1-2 TRBV13 CASSLGRSGPSGYGYTF TGTGCCAGCAGCTTAGGCCGGTCAGGGCCGTCTGGATATGGCTACACCTTC
NA NA TRBJ2-1 TRBV9 CASSDQVHEQFF TGTGCCAGCAGCGACCAGGTGCATGAGCAGTTCTTC
NA NA TRBJ2-1 TRBV30 CAWSVPGNNEQFF TGTGCCTGGAGTGTTCCCGGGAATAATGAGCAGTTCTTC
NA NA TRBJ2-4 TRBV4-2 CASSQGPLQYF TGTGCCAGCAGCCAGGGCCCCCTTCAGTACTTC
NA NA TRBJ2-1 TRBV15 CATSTEGARYNEQFF TGTGCCACCAGCACAGAGGGAGCTCGGTACAATGAGCAGTTCTTC
TRBD1 NA TRBJ2-1 TRBV5-4 CASEGGSEQFF TGTGCCAGCGAAGGGGGCAGTGAGCAGTTCTTC
NA few TRBJ2-5 TRBV7-3 CASSLGYGEETQYF TGTGCCAGCAGCTTAGGTTACGGGGAAGAGACCCAGTACTTC
NA NA TRBJ2-5 TRBV2 CASSGAGPETQYF TGTGCCAGCAGTGGGGCAGGGCCAGAGACCCAGTACTTC
NA NA TRBJ1-6 TRBV15 CATSRVTFSPNSPLHF TGTGCCACCAGCAGAGTAACGTTTTCACCGAATTCACCCCTCCACTTT
TRBD2 NA TRBJ2-3 TRBV27 CASSLLPGLAGDTQYF TGTGCCAGCAGTCTCCTCCCGGGACTAGCGGGAGATACGCAGTATTTT
TRBD1 once TRBJ1-4 TRBV27 CASSMGQGVGKLFF TGTGCCAGCAGCATGGGACAGGGAGTAGGAAAACTGTTTTTT
NA NA TRBJ2-2 TRBV11-3 CASSLLRGSANTGELFF TGTGCCAGCAGCCTACTAAGGGGATCCGCGAACACCGGGGAGCTGTTTTTT
TRBD1 NA TRBJ2-7 TRBV4-1 CASSQGPTGGFEQYF TGCGCCAGCAGCCAGGGGCCGACAGGGGGTTTTGAGCAGTACTTC
NA NA TRBJ1-6 TRBV28 CASKLRGTGIGVSLHF TGTGCCAGCAAACTACGCGGAACCGGCATCGGGGTGTCCCTCCACTTT
NA NA TRBJ1-4 TRBV5-6 CASSLMASEKLFF TGTGCCAGCAGCTTGATGGCGTCTGAAAAACTGTTTTTT
TRBD1 NA TRBJ2-7 TRBV28 CASSITGAGDYEQYF TGTGCCAGCAGTATTACAGGGGCCGGGGATTACGAGCAGTACTTC
NA once TRBJ2-1 TRBV6-5 CASGEGPYNEQFF TGTGCCAGCGGAGAGGGCCCCTACAATGAGCAGTTCTTC
TRBD2 once TRBJ2-1 TRBV27 CASSLSAGETYNEQFF TGTGCCAGCAGTTTATCCGCGGGGGAGACCTACAATGAGCAGTTCTTC
NA NA TRBJ1-5 TRBV27 CASSAGSTGNQPQHF TGTGCCAGCAGCGCCGGGAGCACTGGCAATCAGCCCCAGCATTTT
NA once TRBJ2-3 TRBV28 CASSLLVTDTQYF TGTGCCAGCAGTTTACTGGTCACAGATACGCAGTATTTT
NA NA TRBJ1-1 TRBV5-6 CASSLLREGDTEAFF TGTGCCAGCAGCTTGTTAAGGGAGGGGGACACTGAAGCTTTCTTT
NA once TRBJ1-4 TRBV5-1 CASSGTWATNEKLFF TGCGCCAGCAGCGGGACGTGGGCGACTAATGAAAAACTGTTTTTT
TRBD1 once TRBJ1-2 TRBV5-4 CASSADRAPYYTF TGTGCCAGCAGCGCGGACAGGGCGCCGTATTACACCTTC
TRBD1 NA TRBJ1-5 TRBV27 CASSLTGPKEPQHF TGTGCCAGCAGTTTGACAGGGCCCAAGGAGCCCCAGCATTTT
NA NA TRBJ2-7 TRBV28 CASSFVPGNEQYF TGTGCCAGCAGTTTCGTTCCAGGGAACGAGCAGTACTTC
NA NA TRBJ2-7 TRBV5-4 CASSASISEQYF TGTGCCAGCAGCGCCTCTATTTCCGAGCAGTACTTC
TRBD1 NA TRBJ2-7 TRBV4-1 CASSQGAGGIYEQYF TGCGCCAGCAGCCAAGGGGCAGGGGGCATTTACGAGCAGTACTTC
NA NA TRBJ2-1 TRBV5-1 CASSLAVYLAEFRGEQFF TGCGCCAGCAGCTTGGCCGTATATTTAGCGGAGTTTCGTGGTGAGCAGTTCTTC
NA NA TRBJ1-2 TRBV27 CASSFTSSGSNYGYTF TGTGCCAGCAGTTTTACCTCCTCGGGGTCTAACTATGGCTACACCTTC
NA NA TRBJ1-2 TRBV5-4 CASSTAGGHFNYGYTF TGTGCCAGCAGCACGGCGGGGGGACACTTTAACTATGGCTACACCTTC
TRBD1 NA TRBJ1-2 TRBV6-5 CASSYFGQGSTGYTF TGTGCCAGCAGTTACTTCGGACAGGGGTCGACTGGCTACACCTTC
NA NA TRBJ1-2 TRBV19 CASSIGSEIYGYTF TGTGCCAGTAGTATAGGTTCAGAAATCTATGGCTACACCTTC
NA NA TRBJ2-7 TRBV25-1 CASAWEYEQYF TGTGCCAGTGCATGGGAGTACGAGCAGTACTTC
NA NA TRBJ2-7 TRBV29-1 CSVDRGPYEQYF TGCAGCGTTGACAGGGGCCCCTACGAGCAGTACTTC
NA NA TRBJ1-5 TRBV28 CASSLLGVLWAQHF TGTGCCAGCAGTTTATTGGGGGTCCTTTGGGCCCAGCATTTT
NA NA TRBJ1-1 TRBV29-1 CSVAGTEAFF TGCAGCGTTGCAGGGACTGAAGCTTTCTTT
TRBD1 NA TRBJ2-7 TRBV27 CASSSLGQGFYEQYF TGTGCCAGCAGTTCTCTGGGACAGGGATTCTACGAGCAGTACTTC
NA NA TRBJ2-7 TRBV4-1 CASSQRGTPDYEQYF TGCGCCAGCAGCCAGCGGGGGACACCAGACTACGAGCAGTACTTC
NA once TRBJ2-7 TRBV5-6 CASSFSTYEQYF TGTGCCAGCAGCTTCTCGACGTACGAGCAGTACTTC
TRBD2 once TRBJ2-1 TRBV7-9 CASWGTSGTNEQFF TGTGCCAGCTGGGGGACTAGCGGGACGAATGAGCAGTTCTTC
TRBD1 NA TRBJ1-1 TRBV7-9 CASSALQGARDTEAFF TGTGCCAGCAGCGCGCTACAGGGGGCGCGAGACACTGAAGCTTTCTTT